The next 4 T cell receptor beta chains were all read from a single sample in a study of blood T cell repertoires in COVID-19. Profiling relied on immunoSEQ multiplex PCR, and the TCRdb table lists in-frame clones only, not all of them. The sample has about 64,000 clones, approximately 78% seen once. Sequencing used peripheral blood. These TCRs come from a human donor in a cohort sampled during active COVID-19.

The V call is TRBV5-1, the J call TRBJ1-1; D unresolved. CDR1 is SGHRS, CDR2 YFSETQ, per germline. V was shortened by 1 base and J by 1 base, with 11 bases between the two germline ends. The length of the CDR3 is 15 residues. CDR3 DNA sequence: TGCGCCAGCAGCTTGACAAGCAGGCCGAACACTGAAGCTTTCTTT. It yields the protein CASSLTSRPNTEAFF.

This chain links TRBV5-1 with TRBJ2-5; TRBD1 might be the D (5 bases). The V end lost 4 bases, the J end lost 3 bases, and 13 bases lay between the germline ends. Germline-derived CDR1 and CDR2 are SGHRS and YFSETQ. This CDR3 contains 14 residues. In DNA form, the CDR3 reads TGCGCCAGCAGCCGAACAGGAGAGGAAGAGACCCAGTACTTC. Encoded protein: CASSRTGEEETQYF.

In its sample, this clone ranks as medium-sized (0.01 to 0.1%). V is TRBV4-1 and J is TRBJ1-2, with D unresolved. Germline CDR1 MGHRA, CDR2 YSYEKL. The CDR3 is 16 amino acids. V was cut by 8 bases and J by 0 bases, with 19 bases left in between. CDR3 DNA sequence: TGCGCCAGCCGCCGAACAGAGGGAGCGACTAACTATGGCTACACCTTC. Amino acid sequence: CASRRTEGATNYGYTF.

This chain joins TRBV11-2 and TRBJ1-4; D gene uncertain. The CDR3 sequence is 17 residues long. The V and J ends lost 4 bases and 4 bases respectively, with 19 bases between them. Looked up from germline, CDR1 is SGHAT and CDR2 is FQNNGV. Here the CDR3 DNA reads TGTGCCAGCAGCTCCCCTATGGAGGGCCACTTTAATGAAAAACTGTTTTTT. Amino acids: CASSSPMEGHFNEKLFF.